The source of this T cell receptor (beta chain) is a study of vaccination effects on CD4 cells after COVID-19. Study results and limitations: In healthy vaccinees, only 1 of 255 vaccine-induced clones cross-reacted with common cold coronaviruses.

Under the ViraFEST assay, PBMC were stimulated with viral peptide pools so that antigen-specific CD4+ T cells expanded. Sequencing was performed afterwards. Upon completion of around eleven days in culture, CD4+ T cells were isolated. Each vaccine recipient was nucleocapsid antibody negative and had no prior SARS-CoV-2 infection. Half the medium was replaced with IL-2 medium on days 3 and 7. Regarding this clone: Antigen unknown.

Germline V gene data show CDR1 as KGHSH and CDR2 as LQKENI. With V trimmed by 0 bases and J by 3 bases, 8 bases remained unmatched. CDR3 length equals 17 residues. TCRdb's table, derived via immunoSEQ multiplex PCR, lists solely in-frame clones and lacks some. The table has 20,000 to 25,000 clones, roughly 72% seen once; the top ten hold less than 9.5%. The TCR comes from a human donor who received a COVID-19 vaccine. The material sequenced was CD4+ T cells from PBMCs cultured with HCoV-NL63 spike peptides, taken before COVID-19 vaccination. This chain joins TRBV18 and TRBJ2-3; 8 bases line up with TRBD1. This chain's CDR3 is CASSPPQGAPRTDTQYF. The CDR3 DNA follows: TGTGCCAGCTCACCACCCCAGGGGGCGCCTCGGACAGATACGCAGTATTTT.